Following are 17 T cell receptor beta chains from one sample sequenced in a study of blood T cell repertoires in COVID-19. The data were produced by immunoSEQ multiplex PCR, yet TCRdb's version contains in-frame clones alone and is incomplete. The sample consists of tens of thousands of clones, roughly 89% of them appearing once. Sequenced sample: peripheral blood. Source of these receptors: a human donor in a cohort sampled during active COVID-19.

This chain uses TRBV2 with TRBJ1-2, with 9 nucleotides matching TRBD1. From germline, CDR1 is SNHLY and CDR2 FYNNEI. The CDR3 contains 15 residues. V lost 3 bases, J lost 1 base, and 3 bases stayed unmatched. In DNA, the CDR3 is TGTGCCAGCAGTGATTGGGGACAGGGTAACTATGGCTACACCTTC. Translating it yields CASSDWGQGNYGYTF.

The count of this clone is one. The CDR3 region is CASSLPPGQDYGYTF. The CDR3 nucleotides read TGTGCCAGCAGCTTGCCTCCGGGACAAGACTATGGCTACACCTTC. The chain couples TRBV5-6 to TRBJ1-2, with a weak D call TRBD1 (6 bases). CDR3 length equals 15 residues. Germline loops: CDR1 SGHDT, CDR2 YYEEEE. The V gene lost 1 base and the J gene lost 3 bases, with 13 bases spanning the gap.

The CDR3 is CASSRHQGSSYGYTF. The CDR3 DNA follows: TGTGCCAGCAGTAGACATCAGGGGAGCAGCTATGGCTACACCTTC. V usage is TRBV6-2 or TRBV6-3 and J usage is TRBJ1-2; D may be TRBD1 (6 bases). The CDR3 spans 15 residues. CDR1 is MNHEY and CDR2 is SVGEGT in the germline V gene. V lost 5 bases to trimming and J lost 4 bases, with 17 bases between them.

The CDR3 bases are TGTGCCAGTTCCGTTACCGGGACAGGGGTAGGTCAGCCCCAGCATTTT. It encodes CASSVTGTGVGQPQHF. The chain employs TRBV18 and TRBJ1-5, with 10 nucleotides matching TRBD1. The CDR3 sequence is 16 residues long. Trimming at V came to 9 bases and at J to 6 bases, leaving 14 bases not matched to a gene. Germline assignment: CDR1 KGHSH and CDR2 LQKENI.

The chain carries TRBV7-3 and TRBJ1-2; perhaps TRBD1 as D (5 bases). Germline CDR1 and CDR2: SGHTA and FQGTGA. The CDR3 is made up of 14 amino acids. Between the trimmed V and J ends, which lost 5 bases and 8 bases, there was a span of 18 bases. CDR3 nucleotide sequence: TGTGCCAGCAGCCGAAATTCCGGGGGAAACGGCTACACCTTC. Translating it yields CASSRNSGGNGYTF.

The CDR3 coding sequence is TGTGCCAGCAGCTTAGAAAGAGGGCGGGGGCCGAACACTGAAGCTTTCTTT. Its translation: CASSLERGRGPNTEAFF. The chain carries TRBV11-2 and TRBJ1-1; a possible D gene is TRBD1 (6 bases). Trimming left V 0 bases short and J 1 base short, with 15 bases between. The CDR3 length is 17 residues. The V gene's germline CDR1 is SGHAT and CDR2 FQNNGV.

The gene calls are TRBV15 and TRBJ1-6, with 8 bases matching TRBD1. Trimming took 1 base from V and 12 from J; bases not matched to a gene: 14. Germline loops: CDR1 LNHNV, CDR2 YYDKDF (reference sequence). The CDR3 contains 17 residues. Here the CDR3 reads CATSRAPLPDRVLPLHF. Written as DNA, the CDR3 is TGTGCCACCAGCAGAGCCCCACTTCCGGACAGGGTTTTACCCCTCCACTTT.

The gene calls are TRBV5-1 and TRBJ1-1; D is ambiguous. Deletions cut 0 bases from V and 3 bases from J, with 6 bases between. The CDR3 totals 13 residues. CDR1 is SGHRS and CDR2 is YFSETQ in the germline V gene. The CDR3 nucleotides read TGCGCCAGCAGCTTGGAGCACCACACTGAAGCTTTCTTT. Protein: CASSLEHHTEAFF.

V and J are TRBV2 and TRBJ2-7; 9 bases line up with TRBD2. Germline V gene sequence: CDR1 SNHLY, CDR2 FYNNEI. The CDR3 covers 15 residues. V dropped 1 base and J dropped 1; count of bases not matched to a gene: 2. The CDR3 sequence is CASSEGLAVSYEQYF. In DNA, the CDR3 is TGTGCCAGCAGTGAAGGACTAGCGGTGTCCTACGAGCAGTACTTC.

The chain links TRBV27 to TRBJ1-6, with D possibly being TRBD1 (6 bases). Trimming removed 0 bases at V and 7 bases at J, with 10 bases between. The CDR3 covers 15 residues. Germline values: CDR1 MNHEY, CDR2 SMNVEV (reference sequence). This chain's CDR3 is CASSLSGGGNSPLHF. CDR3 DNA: TGTGCCAGCAGTTTATCGGGGGGGGGCAATTCACCCCTCCACTTT.

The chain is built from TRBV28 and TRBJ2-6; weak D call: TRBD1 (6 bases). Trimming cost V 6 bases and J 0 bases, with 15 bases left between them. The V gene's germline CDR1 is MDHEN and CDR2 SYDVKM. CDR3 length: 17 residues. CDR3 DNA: TGTGCCAGCAGGGACTCCCGACAGGCCTCTGGGGCCAACGTCCTGACTTTC. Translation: CASRDSRQASGANVLTF.

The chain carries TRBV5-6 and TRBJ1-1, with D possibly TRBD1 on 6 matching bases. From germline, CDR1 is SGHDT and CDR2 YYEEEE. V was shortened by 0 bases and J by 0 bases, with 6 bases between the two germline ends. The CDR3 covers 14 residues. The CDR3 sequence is CASSLDRVNTEAFF. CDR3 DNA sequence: TGTGCCAGCAGCTTGGACAGGGTGAACACTGAAGCTTTCTTT.

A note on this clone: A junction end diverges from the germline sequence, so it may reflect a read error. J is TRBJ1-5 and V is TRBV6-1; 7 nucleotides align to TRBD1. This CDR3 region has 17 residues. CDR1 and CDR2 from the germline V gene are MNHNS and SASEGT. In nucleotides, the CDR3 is TGTGCCAGCAGAGAAGACAGGGCGCGACAGAGCAATCAGCCCCAGCATTTT. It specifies CASREDRARQSNQPQHF.

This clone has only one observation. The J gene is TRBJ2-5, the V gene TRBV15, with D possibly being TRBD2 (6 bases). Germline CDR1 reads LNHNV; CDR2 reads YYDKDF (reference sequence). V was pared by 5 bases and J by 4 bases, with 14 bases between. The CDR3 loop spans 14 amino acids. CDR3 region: CATSPYVGGETQYF. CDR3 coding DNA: TGTGCCACCAGCCCCTACGTGGGGGGAGAGACCCAGTACTTC.

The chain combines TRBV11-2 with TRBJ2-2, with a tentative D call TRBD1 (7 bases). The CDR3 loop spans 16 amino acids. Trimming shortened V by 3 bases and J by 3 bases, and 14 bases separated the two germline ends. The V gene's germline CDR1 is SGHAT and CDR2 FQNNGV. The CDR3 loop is CASSLRQGGYTGELFF. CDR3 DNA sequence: TGTGCCAGCAGCTTGAGGCAGGGGGGTTACACCGGGGAGCTGTTTTTT.

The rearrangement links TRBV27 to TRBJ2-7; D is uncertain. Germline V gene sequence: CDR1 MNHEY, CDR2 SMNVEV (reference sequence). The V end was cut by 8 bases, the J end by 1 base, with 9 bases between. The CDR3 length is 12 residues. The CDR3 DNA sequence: TGTGCCAGCGGGCCTGGGTCCTACGAGCAGTACTTC. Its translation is CASGPGSYEQYF.

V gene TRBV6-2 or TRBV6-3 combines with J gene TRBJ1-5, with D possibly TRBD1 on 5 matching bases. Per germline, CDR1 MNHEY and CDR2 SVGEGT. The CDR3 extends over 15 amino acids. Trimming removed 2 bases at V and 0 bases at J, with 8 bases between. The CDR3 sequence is CASSYTGNSNQPQHF. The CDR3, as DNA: TGTGCCAGCAGTTACACAGGAAATAGCAATCAGCCCCAGCATTTT.